These 26 T cell receptor beta chains came from one sample sequenced in a study of blood T cell repertoires in COVID-19 (dated by TCRdb to 2018 to 2021). Libraries were built with the immunoSEQ multiplex PCR assay. TCRdb limited this immuneACCESS table to in-frame rearrangements with V and J called. A share of clones is missing; checked studies link under half to unresolved V genes, and the rest is unexplained. This sample lists 35,000 to 45,000 clones; 70% to 90% were detected once. The top ten clonotypes cover about 12% of the sample. Input material: peripheral blood. Receptor source: a woman in her 70s in a cohort sampled during active COVID-19.

This chain joins TRBV28 and TRBJ1-5; perhaps TRBD1 as D (6 bases). The CDR3 loop spans 15 amino acids. V was clipped by 6 bases and J by 6 bases, with 18 bases between them. Germline V gene data show CDR1 as MDHEN and CDR2 as SYDVKM. CDR3: CASRRGSGKSQPQHF. CDR3 nucleotide sequence: TGTGCCAGCAGGAGGGGGAGCGGCAAAAGTCAGCCCCAGCATTTT.

The chain recombines TRBV27 with TRBJ2-7; TRBD1 matches 8 bases. CDR1 is MNHEY, CDR2 SMNVEV, per germline (reference sequence). With 2 bases clipped from V and 0 bases from J, the junction kept 6 bases outside the gene matches. This CDR3 is built from 16 residues. In DNA form, the CDR3 reads TGTGCCAGCAGTTTAGGCAGGGGGCGATCCTCCTACGAGCAGTACTTC. It is translated as CASSLGRGRSSYEQYF.

The chain recombines TRBV6-5 with TRBJ2-3; 9 bases agree with TRBD2. J gave up 1 base and V 8 bases, and 4 bases lay outside the gene matches. The germline CDR1 and CDR2 sequences are MNHEY and SVGAGI. The CDR3 covers 14 residues. DNA of the CDR3: TGTGCCAGCGTTAGCGGGAGCCGCACAGATACGCAGTATTTT. Its protein is CASVSGSRTDTQYF.

The V gene is TRBV28, the J gene TRBJ1-5; a possible D gene is TRBD1 (5 bases). This CDR3 spans 17 amino acids. Germline-derived CDR1 and CDR2 are MDHEN and SYDVKM. The ends were cut back, 4 bases at V and 1 base at J, with 17 bases in the middle. Here the CDR3 reads CASSSMGRRTSNQPQHF. CDR3 DNA sequence: TGTGCCAGCAGTTCCATGGGGCGAAGGACGAGCAATCAGCCCCAGCATTTT. The full variable domain, completed using reference TRBV28 and TRBJ1-5, is DVKVTQSSRYLVKRTGEKVFLECVQDMDHENMFWYRQDPGLGLRLIYFSYDVKMKEKGDIPEGYSVSREKKERFSLILESASTNQTSMYLCASSSMGRRTSNQPQHFGDGTRLSIL.

The rearrangement links TRBV10-3 to TRBJ2-5, with 7 bases identical to TRBD1. Trimming cost V 3 bases and J 6 bases; bases outside gene matches: 4. The CDR3 totals 13 residues. Germline V gene lookup returns CDR1 ENHRY and CDR2 SYGVKD. The CDR3, as DNA: TGTGCCATCAGTGATAGGGGGCCCAAGACCCAGTACTTC. It codes for CAISDRGPKTQYF.

The V gene is TRBV5-1, the J gene TRBJ2-1, with TRBD2 identical over 9 bases. Germline V lookup: CDR1 SGHRS, CDR2 YFSETQ. V lost 3 bases, J lost 4 bases, and 5 bases stayed unmatched. CDR3 length equals 15 residues. The CDR3 DNA sequence: TGCGCCAGCAGCTGGTCTAGCGGGAATTACAATGAGCAGTTCTTC. Amino acid sequence: CASSWSSGNYNEQFF.

V gene TRBV6-6 combines with J gene TRBJ1-2; 8 bases line up with TRBD1. This CDR3 spans 14 amino acids. The germline CDR1 and CDR2 sequences are MNHNY and SVGAGI (reference sequence). V shed 6 bases and J 7 bases; nucleotides not matched to a gene: 10. For the CDR3, the DNA is TGTGCCAGCAGCCTGGACAGGGTCGGAGGTGGCTACACCTTC. This encodes CASSLDRVGGGYTF.

This chain uses TRBV3-1 (or the pseudogene TRBV3-2) with TRBJ2-7; 7 positions match TRBD2. Germline lookup yields CDR1 LGHDT and CDR2 YNNKEL (reference sequence). CDR3 length equals 17 residues. Trimming cost V 3 bases and J 7 bases; bases outside gene matches: 18. CDR3 in amino acids: CASSQEGAGRRRREQYF. The CDR3 DNA reads TGTGCCAGCAGCCAGGAAGGAGCGGGACGACGTAGGCGTGAGCAGTACTTC.

The chain recombines TRBV27 with TRBJ2-2, with 7 nucleotides matching TRBD1. V trimming: 0 bases; J trimming: 1 base; junction bases outside the gene matches: 8. This CDR3 is 18 amino acids long. Germline CDR1 and CDR2: MNHEY and SMNVEV (reference sequence). The CDR3 sequence is CASSLSIPGQLNTGELFF. The CDR3 coding sequence is TGTGCCAGCAGTTTATCGATCCCGGGACAGTTGAACACCGGGGAGCTGTTTTTT.

In this sample, this clone turned up a few times. J is TRBJ2-1 and V is TRBV5-1; possibly TRBD2 for D (6 bases). V gave up 2 bases and J gave up 1 base, with 19 bases separating them. This CDR3 contains 18 residues. Germline CDR1 is SGHRS and CDR2 is YFSETQ. The CDR3 DNA is TGCGCCAGCAGCTTTCTGCGGGATCGGGGAAGGTCCTACAATGAGCAGTTCTTC. This gives the protein CASSFLRDRGRSYNEQFF.

Only one count was recorded for this clone. CDR3 in DNA: TGCGCCAGCAGTGCCTCCTCCTACGAGCAGTACTTC. It is translated as CASSASSYEQYF. The genes are TRBV10-2 and TRBJ2-7; D is unresolved. CDR1 and CDR2 from the germline V gene are WSHSY and SAAADI. The CDR3 sequence is 12 residues long. V lost 4 bases to trimming and J lost 0 bases, with 4 bases between them.

This chain connects TRBV18 to TRBJ2-1; TRBD2 agrees at 11 bases. This CDR3 comprises 16 residues. V trimming: 6 bases; J trimming: 1 base; junction bases outside the gene matches: 5. CDR1 and CDR2 (germline): KGHSH, LQKENI. The CDR3 here is CASSLAGGGSYNEQFF. CDR3 DNA sequence: TGTGCCAGCTCGCTAGCGGGAGGAGGGTCCTACAATGAGCAGTTCTTC.

CDR3 amino acids: CATGLAGRTDTQYF. The CDR3 DNA follows: TGTGCCACAGGACTAGCGGGACGTACAGATACGCAGTATTTT. V and J are TRBV7-2 and TRBJ2-3, with 12 nucleotides matching TRBD2. V lost 10 bases, J lost 3 bases, and 5 bases stayed unmatched. The CDR3 has 14 residues. Germline CDR1 is SGHTA and CDR2 is FQGNSA.

The genes are TRBV6-5 and TRBJ1-1; possible D gene TRBD1, 5 bases. Germline values: CDR1 MNHEY, CDR2 SVGAGI. The length of the CDR3 is 13 residues. V lost 7 bases to trimming and J lost 1 base, with 10 bases between them. CDR3 loop: CASTRGENTEAFF. The CDR3 coding sequence is TGTGCCAGCACCCGGGGGGAGAACACTGAAGCTTTCTTT.

The rearrangement joins TRBV28 to TRBJ1-4, with 10 bases fitting TRBD1. The trim removed 4 bases at V and 7 bases at J, leaving 6 bases unmatched. The CDR3 sequence is 15 residues long. Germline values: CDR1 MDHEN, CDR2 SYDVKM. The DNA for the CDR3 is TGTGCCAGCAGTTCGCCCGGGACAGGGGTTGAAAAACTGTTTTTT. Translated, it gives CASSSPGTGVEKLFF.

V and J are TRBV11-2 and TRBJ2-7; TRBD1 matches 7 bases. CDR3 size: 15 residues. Germline CDR1 SGHAT, CDR2 FQNNGV. V lost 1 base, J lost 4 bases, and 7 bases stayed unmatched. CDR3 DNA: TGTGCCAGCAGCTTAGTAGGGGGCGATAAGTACGAGCAGTACTTC. Amino acid sequence: CASSLVGGDKYEQYF.

The chain couples TRBV4-3 to TRBJ2-1; 9 bases fit TRBD2. The germline gives CDR1 LGHNA, CDR2 YSLEER. The J segment lost 7 bases and the V segment lost 1 base, leaving 2 bases of the junction unmatched. The CDR3 is 14 residues long. The CDR3 region has the DNA TGCGCCAGCAGCCAAGTCCTAGCGGGAAATGAGCAGTTCTTC. It encodes CASSQVLAGNEQFF.

The V gene is TRBV5-1, the J gene TRBJ2-2; tentative D call: TRBD1 (6 bases). Germline assignment: CDR1 SGHRS and CDR2 YFSETQ. This CDR3 has 16 amino acids. V shed 2 bases and J shed 0 bases, with 11 bases lying between them. Here the CDR3 reads CASSLSGTTNTGELFF. DNA of the CDR3: TGCGCCAGCAGCTTATCCGGGACAACGAACACCGGGGAGCTGTTTTTT.

This clone was counted once. The chain couples TRBV14 to TRBJ2-1, with 12 positions matching TRBD2. After removal of 6 bases from V and 6 bases from J, the junction contained 6 bases not matched to a gene. Germline V gene lookup returns CDR1 SGHDN and CDR2 FVKESK. The CDR3 totals 15 residues. CDR3 nucleotide sequence: TGTGCCAGCAGGCTAGCGGGAGGGCCGACCAATGAGCAGTTCTTC. It is translated as CASRLAGGPTNEQFF.

This clone came up once. The rearrangement uses TRBV15 and TRBJ2-7; TRBD2 matches 8 bases. This CDR3 spans 15 amino acids. Per germline, CDR1 LNHNV and CDR2 YYDKDF (reference sequence). V was pared by 0 bases and J by 6 bases, with 7 bases of the junction left unmatched. CDR3 DNA sequence: TGTGCCACCAGCAGAGATCCGGGAGGGCGGCGCGAGCAGTACTTC. Protein: CATSRDPGGRREQYF. The variable domain in full, with the rest retrieved from reference TRBV15 and TRBJ2-7, is DAMVIQNPRYQVTQFGKPVTLSCSQTLNHNVMYWYQQKSSQAPKLLFHYYDKDFNNEADTPDNFQSRRPNTSFCFLDIRSPGLGDTAMYLCATSRDPGGRREQYFGPGTRLTVT.

V and J are TRBV19 and TRBJ2-5; D not certain. The CDR3 has 12 residues. V was pared by 1 base and J by 4 bases, with 4 bases between. Germline V gene lookup returns CDR1 LNHDA and CDR2 SQIVND (reference sequence). The CDR3 loop reads CASSIGAETQYF. In nucleotides, the CDR3 is TGTGCCAGTAGTATAGGGGCAGAGACCCAGTACTTC.

The sample holds a few counts of this clone. The chain has TRBV4-1 and TRBJ1-2, with TRBD1 matching over 8 bases. V lost 0 bases to trimming and J lost 6 bases; unmatched junction nucleotides: 3. The length of the CDR3 is 14 residues. Germline CDR1 and CDR2: MGHRA and YSYEKL. CDR3 protein: CASSQDSTGDGYTF. CDR3 in DNA: TGCGCCAGCAGCCAAGACTCGACAGGGGATGGCTACACCTTC.

This clone showed up just a few times. The rearrangement joins TRBV21-1 to TRBJ1-4; the listed D gene, TRBD1, was not tested against the DNA. TRBV21-1 is shown as a pseudogene. The CDR3 runs to 16 residues. For the CDR3, the DNA is TGTGCCAGCAGCAATAGGGGGCCCGCAACTAATGAAAAACTGTTTTTT. This translates into CASSNRGPATNEKLFF.

This chain connects TRBV5-1 to TRBJ2-3; 7 nucleotides match TRBD2. Per germline, CDR1 SGHRS and CDR2 YFSETQ. Trimming took 0 bases from V and 4 from J; bases not matched to a gene: 2. The CDR3 has 14 residues. The CDR3 loop reads CASSLGGRADTQYF. The CDR3 DNA follows: TGCGCCAGCAGCTTGGGCGGGAGAGCAGATACGCAGTATTTT.

This chain links TRBV9 with TRBJ1-1, with D possibly TRBD1 on 6 matching bases. V was pared by 0 bases and J by 5 bases, with 20 bases between. The CDR3 is made up of 17 amino acids. Per germline, CDR1 SGDLS and CDR2 YYNGEE. Here the CDR3 DNA reads TGTGCCAGCAGCGTAGGTGGGACACCTGGGGGTAGGACTGAAGCTTTCTTT. Translated: CASSVGGTPGGRTEAFF.

The chain combines TRBV10-3 with TRBJ2-6, with TRBD1 as a possible D gene (6 bases). Germline V gene sequence: CDR1 ENHRY, CDR2 SYGVKD. The CDR3 length is 19 residues. Trimming took 11 bases from V and 0 from J, leaving 26 bases between them. CDR3: CAARDTYDRTDSGANVLTF. DNA for the CDR3: TGTGCCGCACGGGACACCTACGATAGAACTGACTCTGGGGCCAACGTCCTGACTTTC.